This TCR beta chain appears in the sequencing data of a study of CD8 T cells in ankylosing spondylitis. Study-wide findings and caveats: Ankylosing spondylitis blood appeared to carry a characteristic TCR beta motif of roughly eight highly homologous variants.

Trimming shortened V by 6 bases and J by 0 bases, and 16 bases separated the two germline ends. Germline CDR1 is MNHNS and CDR2 is SASEGT. The CDR3 loop spans 16 amino acids. This clonotype occurred a few times. Its antigen is not identified. In making TCR beta libraries, quantitative 5'-RACE with molecular barcodes was used. TCRdb processed the 5' RACE reads anew with MiXCR; each CDR3 protein has one entry. The table includes around 490,000 distinct CDR3 sequences, approximately 5% detected once. The sequenced sample was blood, either unsorted or a sorted T cell fraction (not recorded which). The TCR comes from a male donor with ankylosing spondylitis. The chain combines TRBV6-1 with TRBJ2-3; TRBD1 is a possible D gene (6 bases). The CDR3 sequence: CASRPTGILSTDTQYF. CDR3 DNA: TGTGCCAGCAGGCCGACAGGAATACTAAGCACAGATACGCAGTATTTT.